These T cell receptor beta chains were read from a single sample in a study of cytomegalovirus exposure and HLA in healthy donors. Libraries were prepared by immunoSEQ multiplex PCR; TCRdb keeps only in-frame clonotypes and omits some of them. This sample has 100,000 to 150,000 clones, with 88% found just once. What was sequenced was PBMCs. The receptor set was obtained from a man aged 25-45 years in good health and CMV-seronegative. Both conserved end residues are part of each CDR3. D genes are given only for firm matches. Size tells how often a clone was seen (once, few, many) or the class of an expanded clone, and some rows leave it out.

cdr3_nt cdr3_aa v_call clone_size d_call j_call
TGTGCCAGCAGTGCTCTTAGCGGGACGTGGAAAGATGAGCAGTTCTTC CASSALSGTWKDEQFF TRBV27 . TRBD2 TRBJ2-1
TGCGCCAGCAGCTCCCTCTTGCGGACTAGACCCGGGGAGCTGTTTTTT CASSSLLRTRPGELFF TRBV5-1 few TRBD2 TRBJ2-2
TGTGCCAGCACCCCGGGTACCCCACTAGAAAATGAGCAGTTCTTC CASTPGTPLENEQFF TRBV28 . . TRBJ2-1
TGTGCCAGCAGCGAGGCATTTAGACAGTCTCGTAATGAGCAGTTCTTC CASSEAFRQSRNEQFF TRBV11-2 . . TRBJ2-1
TGTGCCACTCTGGGGGCGGGCGGGAGCCGGTACTACAATGAGCAGTTCTTC CATLGAGGSRYYNEQFF TRBV27 . . TRBJ2-1
TGTGCCAGCAGTTCTCCGGGACAGGGATGGTCTAGCTCTCACGAGCAGTACTTC CASSSPGQGWSSSHEQYF TRBV2 . TRBD1 TRBJ2-7
TGTGCCAGCAGCTTATTTGGCGGGAACTTCCCTTCGGGGGAGCAGTTCTTC CASSLFGGNFPSGEQFF TRBV7-2 few . TRBJ2-1
TGTGCCAGCAGCTTAGGGACAGCCCAGAGGGAGCAGTACTTC CASSLGTAQREQYF TRBV7-2 . . TRBJ2-7
TGTGCTAGTGGTTTGGGAGTAAGTGGAGTCTCGAACACTGAAGCTTTCTTT CASGLGVSGVSNTEAFF TRBV12-5 once . TRBJ1-1
TGCGCCAGCAGCCAGGCGTGGGAGACCGAGCAGTACTTC CASSQAWETEQYF TRBV4-1 . . TRBJ2-7
TGTGCCAGCGTAAGGGCGGGAGGGCCTTACGAGCAGTACTTC CASVRAGGPYEQYF TRBV5-5 once TRBD2 TRBJ2-7
TGCGCCAGCAGCCAAGATAGAGCGGGAGGAGGGAACACCGGGGAGCTGTTTTTT CASSQDRAGGGNTGELFF TRBV4-1 . TRBD2 TRBJ2-2
TGTGCCAGCAGCCGCGGGAGGGGCGTTTACAATGAGCAGTTCTTC CASSRGRGVYNEQFF TRBV7-3 once TRBD2 TRBJ2-1
TGCGCCAGCACCCAGGGGGCTGCTAACTATGGCTACACCTTC CASTQGAANYGYTF TRBV5-1 few TRBD1 TRBJ1-2
TGTGCCAGCAGCTTGGCGGTAGAGGGCGGGAGGCCAGATACGCAGTATTTT CASSLAVEGGRPDTQYF TRBV5-4 . TRBD2 TRBJ2-3
TGTGCCAGCAGTTCATACAGGGGAAGCAATCAGCCCCAGCATTTT CASSSYRGSNQPQHF TRBV7-9 . TRBD1 TRBJ1-5
TGTGCCAGCAGCCGGGGACAGGGGAAAGGAAACACCATATATTTT CASSRGQGKGNTIYF TRBV9 . TRBD1 TRBJ1-3
TGTGCCAGCAGTTCCCGGACTAGCGGCGGGGATACGCAGTATTTT CASSSRTSGGDTQYF TRBV6-5 . TRBD2 TRBJ2-3
TGTGCCAGCAGGCAGGGGGCAGGTGGCTACACCTTC CASRQGAGGYTF TRBV2 . TRBD1 TRBJ1-2
TGTGCCAGCAGTGGACAGGAAAACACTGAAGCTTTCTTT CASSGQENTEAFF TRBV2 . . TRBJ1-1
TGTGCCAGCAGCACAACCCCGGACAGATCCCGAAACACCATATATTTT CASSTTPDRSRNTIYF TRBV7-2 . . TRBJ1-3
TGCGCCAGCAGCCAAGACCCAGGGGACATTCAGTACTTC CASSQDPGDIQYF TRBV4-3 . . TRBJ2-4
TGTGCCAGCAGCTTTTATCAGTACCAAGAGACCCAGTACTTC CASSFYQYQETQYF TRBV5-6 . . TRBJ2-5
TGTGCCATCAGTGAGTCGGACAGCTTGAGGGACTATGGCTACACCTTC CAISESDSLRDYGYTF TRBV10-3 . . TRBJ1-2
TGTGCCATCAGGCTAGGGAGTGACACTGAAGCTTTCTTT CAIRLGSDTEAFF TRBV10-3 once . TRBJ1-1
TGTGCCTGGAGAGGACATGGGGGGTCTGGGGCCAACGTCCTGACTTTC CAWRGHGGSGANVLTF TRBV30 . . TRBJ2-6
TGTGCCAGCAGCTTGCAACTAGCAGGGGAGCAGTTCTTC CASSLQLAGEQFF TRBV7-3 . . TRBJ2-1
TGTGCCAGCAGCTCGCCCACTAGCGGGAGGGCCGAATCCTACAATGAGCAGTTCTTC CASSSPTSGRAESYNEQFF TRBV7-2 . TRBD2 TRBJ2-1
TGTGCCAGCAGTCCCGGGACAGGGGGGGTGAACTATGGCTACACCTTC CASSPGTGGVNYGYTF TRBV5-4 . TRBD1 TRBJ1-2
TGTGCCAGCAGCCAAGTGAAGGGGGAGACCCAGTACTTC CASSQVKGETQYF TRBV14 . . TRBJ2-5
TGTGCCAGCACCCCCCCTACAGATACGCAGTATTTT CASTPPTDTQYF TRBV6-1 . . TRBJ2-3
TGTGCCAGCAGCTTAGTCGGGCTAGCGGGAGGCAATGAGCAGTTCTTC CASSLVGLAGGNEQFF TRBV7-9 . TRBD2 TRBJ2-1
TGTGCCAGCAGCTTGGGAGGACAGATCTATGGCTACACCTTC CASSLGGQIYGYTF TRBV5-6 . . TRBJ1-2
TGTGCCAGCAGCTTGGGCCGATGGACAGGCCGGTTCTACGAGCAGTACTTC CASSLGRWTGRFYEQYF TRBV5-8 . TRBD1 TRBJ2-7
TGTGCCAGTAGTACCGGGACAGGCCCCGCCGAGCAGTACTTC CASSTGTGPAEQYF TRBV19 few TRBD1 TRBJ2-7
TGTGCCAGCAGCTTATTAACGGGGTTGGTGGGGGAGCAGTTCTTC CASSLLTGLVGEQFF TRBV7-7 . . TRBJ2-1
TGTGCCAGCAGCTTACCAGCGGGAGGTGTCGAGCAGTACTTC CASSLPAGGVEQYF TRBV7-9 . TRBD2 TRBJ2-7
TGTGCCAGCAGCCACGTGGAGGGGCGCCACGAGCAGTACTTC CASSHVEGRHEQYF TRBV7-9 . . TRBJ2-7
TGTGCTAGTCAGGGGCGTAAAAACTATGGCTACACCTTC CASQGRKNYGYTF TRBV12-5 once . TRBJ1-2
TGCGCCAGCAGCTACGCTCCGGACAATGAGCAGTTCTTC CASSYAPDNEQFF TRBV5-1 . . TRBJ2-1
TGTGCCAGCAGCTTAGACAGCGGAGGAGGGACCGGGGAGCTGTTTTTT CASSLDSGGGTGELFF TRBV7-9 . . TRBJ2-2
TGTGCCTGGAGTGGGACCCGGGGAACTGAAGCTTTCTTT CAWSGTRGTEAFF TRBV30 . . TRBJ1-1
TGTGCCAGTAGTATAGGAGGACAGGGGGCGGTTGGCTACACCTTC CASSIGGQGAVGYTF TRBV19 once TRBD1 TRBJ1-2
TGTGCCTGGAGGGAGGGGCTAAATTCACCCCTCCACTTT CAWREGLNSPLHF TRBV30 . . TRBJ1-6
TGTGCCAGTCAACAGGACAGTCCTGGCGAGCAGTACTTC CASQQDSPGEQYF TRBV2 . . TRBJ2-7
TGTGCCAGCAGCTTAGCGCCGGACAGGTGGAGAGAGACCCAGTACTTC CASSLAPDRWRETQYF TRBV7-9 . TRBD1 TRBJ2-5
TGTGCCAGCAGTTACACAGACACTAGCACAGATACGCAGTATTTT CASSYTDTSTDTQYF TRBV6-5 . . TRBJ2-3
TGTGCCAGCAGCTTAGCGCAGGGACTTAACTATGGCTACACCTTC CASSLAQGLNYGYTF TRBV7-4 . . TRBJ1-2
TGTGCCAGCAGGCTGACAGGGAGTGGCAATCAGCCCCAGCATTTT CASRLTGSGNQPQHF TRBV2 . TRBD1 TRBJ1-5
TGTGCCAGCAGCGCATGGAACACTGAAGCTTTCTTT CASSAWNTEAFF TRBV9 . . TRBJ1-1
TGTGCCAGCTCACCAAGGGGGATAGGTATTAGAGATGGCTACACCTTC CASSPRGIGIRDGYTF TRBV18 . . TRBJ1-2
TGCGCCAGCAGCCAAGAAAAGGAGGCTAGCGGGTGGGGGCAGTACTTC CASSQEKEASGWGQYF TRBV4-3 few TRBD2 TRBJ2-7
TGTGCCTGGAGTGGTGAGACTAAGCAGTATTTT CAWSGETKQYF TRBV30 . . TRBJ2-3
TGCGCCAGCAGCTTGGCCGAGGAAAGCCTGCAGTTCTTC CASSLAEESLQFF TRBV5-1 . . TRBJ2-1
TGTGCCAGCAGTCCACAGGGGGCCGGGGGAGAGGAGGGCTACACCTTC CASSPQGAGGEEGYTF TRBV2 . TRBD1 TRBJ1-2
TGCGCCAGCAGCCAAGGCAGGGTTAATGAAAAACTGTTTTTT CASSQGRVNEKLFF TRBV4-3 once . TRBJ1-4
TGTGCCAGCAGCTTGCTAGCGGGATGGGAGTCCTACGAGCAGTACTTC CASSLLAGWESYEQYF TRBV5-6 . TRBD2 TRBJ2-7
TGTGCCAGCAGGGACAAGCGGGAGTTCACCGGGGAGCTGTTTTTT CASRDKREFTGELFF TRBV2 . TRBD2 TRBJ2-2
TGCGCCAGCAGCCAAATACCGGGACAGCAAGAGACCCAGTACTTC CASSQIPGQQETQYF TRBV5-1 . TRBD1 TRBJ2-5
TGTGCCAGCAGCTCGATAGGGGCAGGGGCATTCGGCTACACCTTC CASSSIGAGAFGYTF TRBV7-9 . . TRBJ1-2